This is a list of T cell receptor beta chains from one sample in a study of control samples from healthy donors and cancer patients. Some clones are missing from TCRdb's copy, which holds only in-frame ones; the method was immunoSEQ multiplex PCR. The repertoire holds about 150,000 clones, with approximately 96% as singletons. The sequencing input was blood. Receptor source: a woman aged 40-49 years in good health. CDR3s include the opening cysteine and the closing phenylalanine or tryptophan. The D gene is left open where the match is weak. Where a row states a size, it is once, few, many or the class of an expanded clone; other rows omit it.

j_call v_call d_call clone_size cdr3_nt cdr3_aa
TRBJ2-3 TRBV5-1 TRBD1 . TGCGCCAGCAGCTGGGGGACAGGGGCGACAGATACGCAGTATTTT CASSWGTGATDTQYF
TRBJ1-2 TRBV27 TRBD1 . TGTGCCAGCAGGTCGACAGGGGTTACTAACTATGGCTACACCTTC CASRSTGVTNYGYTF
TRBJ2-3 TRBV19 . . TGTGCCAGTAGTATTGAGGACGGAGACTCCACAGATACGCAGTATTTT CASSIEDGDSTDTQYF
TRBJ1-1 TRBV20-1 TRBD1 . TGCAGTGCTAGCAGGGGGGCGGCTTTCTTT CSASRGAAFF
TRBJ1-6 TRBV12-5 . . TGTGCTAGTGGGGCAGGAGAGAACCGTTCACCCCTCCACTTT CASGAGENRSPLHF
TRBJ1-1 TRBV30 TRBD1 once TGTGCCTGGAGTTGGGACAGGGTCGGGACTGAAGCTTTCTTT CAWSWDRVGTEAFF
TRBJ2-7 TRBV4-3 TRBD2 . TGCGCCAGCAGCCAAGACGGGGGGGAGCGGTACGAGCAGTACTTC CASSQDGGERYEQYF
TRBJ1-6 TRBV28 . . TGTGCCAGCAGTTCAGGACAGACCACGTATAATTCACCCCTCCACTTT CASSSGQTTYNSPLHF
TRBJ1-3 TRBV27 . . TGTGCCAGCGGGGCTTTCTCTGGAAACACCATATATTTT CASGAFSGNTIYF
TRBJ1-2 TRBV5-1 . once TGCGCCAGCAGCAATACGGTTAACTATGGCTACACCTTC CASSNTVNYGYTF
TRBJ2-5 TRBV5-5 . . TGTGCCAGCAGCTTGGCACATGGGGACGGGGAGACCCAGTACTTC CASSLAHGDGETQYF
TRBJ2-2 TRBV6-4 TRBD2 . TGTGCCAGCAGTCTCCAAGCGGGAGGGTACACCGGGGAGCTGTTTTTT CASSLQAGGYTGELFF
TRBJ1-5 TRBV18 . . TGTGCCAGCTCACCTTTGGACAGTAATCAGCCCCAGCATTTT CASSPLDSNQPQHF
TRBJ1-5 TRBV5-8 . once TGTGCCAGCAGCTTGGGGCCATGGGATCAGCCCCAGCATTTT CASSLGPWDQPQHF
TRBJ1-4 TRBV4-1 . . TGCGCCAGCAGCCAAGAGAATCACGGGGAAAAACTGTTTTTT CASSQENHGEKLFF
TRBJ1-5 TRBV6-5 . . TGTGCCAGCAGCCCGACAGGAGTTAGCAATCAGCCCCAGCATTTT CASSPTGVSNQPQHF
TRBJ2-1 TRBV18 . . TGTGCCAGCTCACAAATACAGGGCCATGAGCAGTTCTTC CASSQIQGHEQFF
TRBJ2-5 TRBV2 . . TGTGCCAGCAGTGCCGGGACAAGCCAAGAGACCCAGTACTTC CASSAGTSQETQYF
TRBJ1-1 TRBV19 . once TGTGCCAGTAGTATAAGCCGACAGAACACTGAAGCTTTCTTT CASSISRQNTEAFF
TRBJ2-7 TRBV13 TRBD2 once TGTGCCAGCAGCTTACTGGGGAGGGCCTCCTACGAGCAGTACTTC CASSLLGRASYEQYF
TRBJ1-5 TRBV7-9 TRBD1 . TGTGCCAGCAGCCACGGACAGGGGGTTAGCAATCAGCCCCAGCATTTT CASSHGQGVSNQPQHF
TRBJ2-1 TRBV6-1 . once TGTGCCAGCAGTGAACCCGGACCTCCGAATGAGCAGTTCTTC CASSEPGPPNEQFF
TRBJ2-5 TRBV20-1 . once TGCAGTGCTAGTGCGGCAGGGGGGTTCCAAGAGACCCAGTACTTC CSASAAGGFQETQYF
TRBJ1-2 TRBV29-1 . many TGCAGCGCCGACACTCACGGCTATGGCTACACCTTC CSADTHGYGYTF
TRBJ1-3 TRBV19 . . TGTGCCAGTAGTCCGGGGATATCTGGAAACACCATATATTTT CASSPGISGNTIYF
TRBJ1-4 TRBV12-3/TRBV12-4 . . TGTGCCAGCAGTTTAGCGGACAGCGAAAAACTGTTTTTT CASSLADSEKLFF
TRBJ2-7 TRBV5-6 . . TGTGCCAGCAGCGTGGGACGGTCCTACGAGCAGTACTTC CASSVGRSYEQYF
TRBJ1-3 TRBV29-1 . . TGCAGCGTTGGTGGGCAGGGCAGTGGAAACACCATATATTTT CSVGGQGSGNTIYF